This T cell receptor (beta chain) emerged from a study of OX40 agonist ivuxolimab in advanced cancers. Study background: Patients were around 83% male with ages roughly 23 to 90, mean about 65.

Researchers took blood at baseline, on cycle 4 day 1, and on cycle 7 day 1. The assay was immunoSEQ multiplex PCR, and TCRdb's table has in-frame clones only and misses some. The sample records about 69,000 clones, approximately 81% being singletons. Trimming left V 8 bases short and J 4 bases short, with 20 bases between. This CDR3 comprises 15 residues. Germline assignment: CDR1 MDHEN and CDR2 SYDVKM. The V and J genes are TRBV28 and TRBJ1-2, with D possibly being TRBD1 (6 bases). This TCR was sampled from an adult with an advanced solid tumor such as melanoma, head and neck, liver or kidney cancer. The sequences come from CD4+ or CD8+ T cells sorted from blood, collected in a trial of the OX40 agonist ivuxolimab. Here the CDR3 reads CASWDNLQMGYGYTF. CDR3 DNA sequence: TGTGCCAGCTGGGACAACCTTCAGATGGGCTATGGCTACACCTTC.